This TCR beta chain was recovered during a study of long-term antiretroviral therapy in people with HIV. General observations from the study: Repertoires with HIV possessed tighter CDR3 length spans than those of controls.

Samples were assayed with immunoSEQ v3.0 at survey level. Using immunoSEQ multiplex PCR, the repertoire was profiled, and TCRdb retains in-frame clones only, with some absent. Counted here are 22,000 or so clones, 87% occurring once; the ten biggest clones make up about 3.3%. Unmatched junction bases numbered 7, after V lost 1 base and J lost 8 bases. From germline, CDR1 is SGHDT and CDR2 YYEEEE. This CDR3 spans 15 amino acids. To note about this clone: Its specificity is not known.

The genes are TRBV5-6 and TRBJ2-4; the match to TRBD1 covers 9 bases. The receptor comes from a woman in her forties or fifties with HIV. The sequencing used unsorted PBMCs, collected approximately 2.5 years after starting antiretroviral therapy. Written as DNA, the CDR3 is TGTGCCAGCAGCTTGTACGGGACAGGGAGGTACATTCAGTACTTC. Translated, it gives CASSLYGTGRYIQYF.